This entry features one TCR beta chain sequence. This specimen comes from a study of T cell changes during pregnancy in multiple sclerosis. Germline loops: CDR1 SGHDN, CDR2 FVKESK. The CDR3 loop spans 13 amino acids. Between the trimmed V and J ends, which lost 1 base and 4 bases, there was a span of 7 bases. Some clones are missing from TCRdb's copy, which holds only in-frame ones; the method was immunoSEQ multiplex PCR. The table lists some 80,000 clones, approximately 92% of them singletons. V gene TRBV14 combines with J gene TRBJ1-2; unclear D gene. This sample comprised peripheral blood, obtained in the first trimester of pregnancy. This TCR was sampled from a female donor with multiple sclerosis, enrolled in a pregnancy study. The CDR3 reads CASSQGSSYGYTF. CDR3 DNA: TGTGCCAGCAGCCAAGGGTCCAGCTATGGCTACACCTTC. Supplemented by reference TRBV14 and TRBJ1-2, the full variable domain reads EAGVTQFPSHSVIEKGQTVTLRCDPISGHDNLYWYRRVMGKEIKFLLHFVKESKQDESGMPNNRFLAERTGGTYSTLKVQPAELEDSGVYFCASSQGSSYGYTFGSGTRLTVV.